This TCR beta chain is from a study of cytomegalovirus exposure and HLA in healthy donors. Overall study context: Approximately 81% of some 390 genotyped donors fell in the Caucasian-associated ancestry cluster.

Study-wide results and caveats: Reports described diagnosis of cytomegalovirus status by the classifier as highly specific and sensitive. A later examination showed that TCR association rates differed by HLA locus, with DRB1 most and HLA-C fewest. Later analysis suggested links between common viral pathogens and several top significant clusters.

Regarding this clone: The antigen is not known.

Primers for the PCR totalled 60 Vbeta and 13 Jbeta. The table came from immunoSEQ multiplex PCR; TCRdb's copy has only in-frame clones and leaves some out. This table has a few hundred thousand clones, about 90% appearing once. The receptor comes from a woman in her late teens or twenties in good health and CMV-seronegative. Sequenced material: PBMCs.

The CDR3 nucleotides read TGTGCCAGTAGCGCCGGTCGGCACTACGAGCAGTACTTC. Residues: CASSAGRHYEQYF. The chain uses TRBV19 and TRBJ2-5, with unresolved D. The J call is in doubt because the DNA end fits TRBJ2-7 better. Germline assignment: CDR1 LNHDA and CDR2 SQIVND (reference sequence). The CDR3 loop spans 13 amino acids.